This TCR beta chain was identified in a study of cytomegalovirus exposure and HLA in healthy donors. The CDR3 runs 16 residues. From germline, CDR1 is SNHLY and CDR2 FYNNEI. Trimming left V 5 bases short and J 0 bases short, with 15 bases between. PCR involved 60 Vbeta and 13 Jbeta primers. Here immunoSEQ multiplex PCR was the method, and the copy in TCRdb shows in-frame clones only, minus some. The repertoire consists of about 200,000 clones, with roughly 80% occurring once and the leading ten covering 6.5%. About this clone: As yet, its antigen is unknown.

Study observations and caveats: Being productive about 90% or about 30% of the time was typical of most TCR beta V segments in an earlier analysis. TCR beta chains associated with HLA were, in a later analysis, more clonally expanded than equally common others.

Source material: PBMCs. The sequence was collected from a woman aged 45-65 years in good health and CMV-seropositive. The chain employs TRBV2 and TRBJ2-3; D is possibly TRBD1 (6 bases). CDR3 amino acids: CASSPLQGTSTDTQYF. The CDR3 region has the DNA TGTGCCAGCAGTCCTTTACAGGGTACTAGCACAGATACGCAGTATTTT.